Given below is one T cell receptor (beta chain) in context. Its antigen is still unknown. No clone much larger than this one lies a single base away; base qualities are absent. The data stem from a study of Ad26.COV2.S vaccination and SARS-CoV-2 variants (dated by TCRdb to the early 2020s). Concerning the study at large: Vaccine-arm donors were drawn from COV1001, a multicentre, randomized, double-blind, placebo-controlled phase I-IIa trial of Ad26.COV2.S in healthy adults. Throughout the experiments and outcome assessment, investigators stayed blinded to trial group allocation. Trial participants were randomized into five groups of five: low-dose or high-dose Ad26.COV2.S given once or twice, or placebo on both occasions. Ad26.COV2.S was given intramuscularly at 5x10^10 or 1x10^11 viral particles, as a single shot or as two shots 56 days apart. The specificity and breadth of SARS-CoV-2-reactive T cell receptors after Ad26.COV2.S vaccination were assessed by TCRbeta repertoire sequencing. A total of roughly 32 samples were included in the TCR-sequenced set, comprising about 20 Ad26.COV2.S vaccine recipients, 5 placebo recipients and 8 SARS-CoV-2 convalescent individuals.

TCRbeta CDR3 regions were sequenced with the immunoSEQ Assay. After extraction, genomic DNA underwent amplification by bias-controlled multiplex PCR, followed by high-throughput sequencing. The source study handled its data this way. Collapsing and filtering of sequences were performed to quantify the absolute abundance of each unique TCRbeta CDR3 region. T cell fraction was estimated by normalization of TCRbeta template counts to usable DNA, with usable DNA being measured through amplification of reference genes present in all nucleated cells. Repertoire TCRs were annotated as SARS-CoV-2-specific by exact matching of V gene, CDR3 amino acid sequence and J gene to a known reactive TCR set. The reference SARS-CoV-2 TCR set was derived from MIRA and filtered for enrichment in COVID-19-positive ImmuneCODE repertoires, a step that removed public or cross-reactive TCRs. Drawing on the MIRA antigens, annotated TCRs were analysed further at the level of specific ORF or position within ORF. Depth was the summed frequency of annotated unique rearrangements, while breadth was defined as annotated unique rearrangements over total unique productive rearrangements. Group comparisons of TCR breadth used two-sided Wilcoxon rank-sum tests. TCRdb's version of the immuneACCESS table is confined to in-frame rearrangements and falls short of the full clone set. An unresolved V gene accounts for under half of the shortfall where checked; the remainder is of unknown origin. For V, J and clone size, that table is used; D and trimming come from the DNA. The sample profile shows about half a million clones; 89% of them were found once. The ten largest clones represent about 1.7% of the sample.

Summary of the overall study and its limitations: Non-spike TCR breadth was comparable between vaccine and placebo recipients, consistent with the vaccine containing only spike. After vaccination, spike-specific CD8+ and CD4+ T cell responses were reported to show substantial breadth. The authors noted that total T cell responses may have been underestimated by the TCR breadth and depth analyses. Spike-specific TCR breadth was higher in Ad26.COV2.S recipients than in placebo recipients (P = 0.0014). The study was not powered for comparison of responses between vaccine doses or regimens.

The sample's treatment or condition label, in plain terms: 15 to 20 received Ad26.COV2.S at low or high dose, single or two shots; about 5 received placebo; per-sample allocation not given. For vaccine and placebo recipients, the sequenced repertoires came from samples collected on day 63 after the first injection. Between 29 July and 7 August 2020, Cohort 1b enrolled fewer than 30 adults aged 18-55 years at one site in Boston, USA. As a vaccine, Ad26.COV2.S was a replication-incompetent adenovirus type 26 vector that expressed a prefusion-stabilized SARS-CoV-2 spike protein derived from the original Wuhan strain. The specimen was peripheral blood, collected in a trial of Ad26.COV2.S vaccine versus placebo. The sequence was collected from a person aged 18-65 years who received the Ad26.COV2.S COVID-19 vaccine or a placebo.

The CDR3 protein is CASSQGTGAFEQYF. The DNA sequence reads TGTGCCAGCAGCCAAGGGACAGGGGCGTTTGAGCAGTACTTC. This sequence uses TRBV3-1 (or the pseudogene TRBV3-2) and TRBJ2-7, with 9 middle bases fitting TRBD1. V has 1 base trimmed and J has 7 bases trimmed; junction bases matching no gene number 5. For CDR1 and CDR2, the germline V gene (reference sequence) lists LGHDT and YNNKEL. The CDR3 goes from the cysteine to the phenylalanine over 14 residues. Only the CDR3 DNA stays, 42 bases, in frame from base 1.